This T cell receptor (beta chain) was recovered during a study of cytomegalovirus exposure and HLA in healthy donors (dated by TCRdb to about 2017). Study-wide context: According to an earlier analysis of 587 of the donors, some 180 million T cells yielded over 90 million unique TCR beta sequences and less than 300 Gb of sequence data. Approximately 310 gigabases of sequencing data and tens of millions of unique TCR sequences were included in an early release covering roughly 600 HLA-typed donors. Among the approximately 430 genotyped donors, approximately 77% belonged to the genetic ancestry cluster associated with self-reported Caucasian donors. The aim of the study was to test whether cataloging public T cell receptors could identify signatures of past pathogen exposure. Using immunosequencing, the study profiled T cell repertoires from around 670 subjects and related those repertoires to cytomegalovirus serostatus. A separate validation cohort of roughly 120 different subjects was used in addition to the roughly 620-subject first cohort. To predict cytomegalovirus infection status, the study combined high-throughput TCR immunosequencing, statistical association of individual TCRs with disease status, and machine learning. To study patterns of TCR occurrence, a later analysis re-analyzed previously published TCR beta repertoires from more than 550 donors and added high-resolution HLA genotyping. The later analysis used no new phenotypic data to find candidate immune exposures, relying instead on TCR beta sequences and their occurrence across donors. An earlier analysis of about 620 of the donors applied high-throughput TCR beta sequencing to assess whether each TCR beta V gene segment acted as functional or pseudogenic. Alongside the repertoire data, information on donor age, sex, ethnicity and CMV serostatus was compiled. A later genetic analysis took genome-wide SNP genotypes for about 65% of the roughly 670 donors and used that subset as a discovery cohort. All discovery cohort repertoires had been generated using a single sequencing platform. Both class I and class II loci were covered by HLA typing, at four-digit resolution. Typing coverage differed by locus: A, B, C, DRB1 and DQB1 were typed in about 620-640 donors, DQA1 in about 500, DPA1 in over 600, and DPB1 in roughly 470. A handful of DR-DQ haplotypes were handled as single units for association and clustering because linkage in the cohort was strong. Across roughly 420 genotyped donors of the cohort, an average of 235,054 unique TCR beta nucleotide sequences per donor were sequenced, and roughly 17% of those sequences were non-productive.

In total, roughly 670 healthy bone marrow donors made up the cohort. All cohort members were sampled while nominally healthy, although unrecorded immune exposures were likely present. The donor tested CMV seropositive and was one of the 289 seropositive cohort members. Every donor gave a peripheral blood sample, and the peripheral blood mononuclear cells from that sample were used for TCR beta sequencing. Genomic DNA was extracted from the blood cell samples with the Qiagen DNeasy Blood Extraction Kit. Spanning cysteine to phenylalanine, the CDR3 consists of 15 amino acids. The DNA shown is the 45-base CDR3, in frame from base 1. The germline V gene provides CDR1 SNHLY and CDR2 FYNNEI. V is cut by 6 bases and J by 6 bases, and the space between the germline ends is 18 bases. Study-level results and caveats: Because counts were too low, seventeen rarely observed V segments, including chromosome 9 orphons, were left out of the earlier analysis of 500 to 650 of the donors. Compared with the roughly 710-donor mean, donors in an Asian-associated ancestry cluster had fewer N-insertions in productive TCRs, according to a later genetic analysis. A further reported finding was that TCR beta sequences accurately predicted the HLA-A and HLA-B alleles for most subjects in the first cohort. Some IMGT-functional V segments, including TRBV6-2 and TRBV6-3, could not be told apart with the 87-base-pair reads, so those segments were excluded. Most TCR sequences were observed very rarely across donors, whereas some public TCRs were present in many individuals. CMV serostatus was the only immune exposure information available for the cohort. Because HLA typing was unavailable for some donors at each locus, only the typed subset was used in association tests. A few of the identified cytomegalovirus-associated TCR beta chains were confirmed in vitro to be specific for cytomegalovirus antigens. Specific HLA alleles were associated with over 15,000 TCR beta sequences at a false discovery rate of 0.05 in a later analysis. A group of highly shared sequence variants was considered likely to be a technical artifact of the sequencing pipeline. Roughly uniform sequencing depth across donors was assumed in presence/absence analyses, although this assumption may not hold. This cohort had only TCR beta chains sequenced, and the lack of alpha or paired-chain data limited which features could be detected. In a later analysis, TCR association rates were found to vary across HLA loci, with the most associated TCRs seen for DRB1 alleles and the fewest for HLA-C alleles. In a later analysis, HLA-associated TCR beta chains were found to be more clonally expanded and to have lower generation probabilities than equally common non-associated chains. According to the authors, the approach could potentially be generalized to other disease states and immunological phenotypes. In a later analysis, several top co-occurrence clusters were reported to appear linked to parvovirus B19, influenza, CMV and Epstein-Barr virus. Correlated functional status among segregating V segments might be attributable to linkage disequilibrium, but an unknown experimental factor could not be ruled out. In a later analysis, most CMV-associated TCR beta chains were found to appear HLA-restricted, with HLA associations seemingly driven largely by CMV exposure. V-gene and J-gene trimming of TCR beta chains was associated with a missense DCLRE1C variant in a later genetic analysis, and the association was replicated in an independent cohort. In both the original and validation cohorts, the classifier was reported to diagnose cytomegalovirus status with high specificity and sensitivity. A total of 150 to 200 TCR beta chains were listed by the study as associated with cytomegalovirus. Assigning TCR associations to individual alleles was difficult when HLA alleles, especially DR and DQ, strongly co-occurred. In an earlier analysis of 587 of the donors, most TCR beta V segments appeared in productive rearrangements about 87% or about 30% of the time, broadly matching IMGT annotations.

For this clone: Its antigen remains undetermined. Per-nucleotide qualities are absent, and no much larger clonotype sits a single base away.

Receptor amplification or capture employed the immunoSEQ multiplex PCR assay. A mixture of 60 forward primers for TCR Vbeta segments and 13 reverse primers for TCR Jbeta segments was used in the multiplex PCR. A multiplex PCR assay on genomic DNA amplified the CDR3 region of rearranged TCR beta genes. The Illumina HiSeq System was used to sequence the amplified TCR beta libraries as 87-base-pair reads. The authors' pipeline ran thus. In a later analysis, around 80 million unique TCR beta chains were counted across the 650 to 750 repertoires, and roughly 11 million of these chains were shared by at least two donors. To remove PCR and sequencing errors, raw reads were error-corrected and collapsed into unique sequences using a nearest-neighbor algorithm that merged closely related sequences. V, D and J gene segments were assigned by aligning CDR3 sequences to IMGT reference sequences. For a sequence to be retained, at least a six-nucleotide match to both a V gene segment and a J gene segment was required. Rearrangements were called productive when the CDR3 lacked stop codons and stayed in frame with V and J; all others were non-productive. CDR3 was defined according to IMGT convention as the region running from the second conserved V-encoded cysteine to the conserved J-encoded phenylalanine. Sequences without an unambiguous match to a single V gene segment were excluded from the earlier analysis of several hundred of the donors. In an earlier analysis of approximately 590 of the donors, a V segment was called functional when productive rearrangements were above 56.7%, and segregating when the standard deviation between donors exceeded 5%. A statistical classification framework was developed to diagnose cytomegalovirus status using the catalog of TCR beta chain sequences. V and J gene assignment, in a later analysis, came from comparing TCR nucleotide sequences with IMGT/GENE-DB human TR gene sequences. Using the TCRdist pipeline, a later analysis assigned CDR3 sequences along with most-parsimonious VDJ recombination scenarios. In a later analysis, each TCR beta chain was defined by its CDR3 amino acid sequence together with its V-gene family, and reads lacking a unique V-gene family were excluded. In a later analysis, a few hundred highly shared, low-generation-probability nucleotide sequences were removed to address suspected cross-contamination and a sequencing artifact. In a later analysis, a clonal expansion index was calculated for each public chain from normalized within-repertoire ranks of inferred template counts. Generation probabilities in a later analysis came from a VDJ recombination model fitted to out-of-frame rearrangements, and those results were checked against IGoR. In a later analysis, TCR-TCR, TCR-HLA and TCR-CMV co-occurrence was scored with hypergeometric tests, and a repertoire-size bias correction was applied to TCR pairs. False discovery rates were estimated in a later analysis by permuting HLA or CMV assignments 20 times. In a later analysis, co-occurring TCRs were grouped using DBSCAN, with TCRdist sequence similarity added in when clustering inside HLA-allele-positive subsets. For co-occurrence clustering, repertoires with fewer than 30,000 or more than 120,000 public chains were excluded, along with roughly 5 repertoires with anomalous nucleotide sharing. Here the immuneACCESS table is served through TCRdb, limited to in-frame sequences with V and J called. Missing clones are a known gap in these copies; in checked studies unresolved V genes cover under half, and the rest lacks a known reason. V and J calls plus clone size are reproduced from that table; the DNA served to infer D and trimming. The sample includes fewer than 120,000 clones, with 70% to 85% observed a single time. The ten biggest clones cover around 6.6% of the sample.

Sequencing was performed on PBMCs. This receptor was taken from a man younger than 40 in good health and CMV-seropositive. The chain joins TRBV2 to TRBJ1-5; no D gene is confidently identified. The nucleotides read TGTGCCAGCAGCCGCATGGGGAGCAGTAGTCAGCCCCAGCATTTT. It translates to CASSRMGSSSQPQHF.